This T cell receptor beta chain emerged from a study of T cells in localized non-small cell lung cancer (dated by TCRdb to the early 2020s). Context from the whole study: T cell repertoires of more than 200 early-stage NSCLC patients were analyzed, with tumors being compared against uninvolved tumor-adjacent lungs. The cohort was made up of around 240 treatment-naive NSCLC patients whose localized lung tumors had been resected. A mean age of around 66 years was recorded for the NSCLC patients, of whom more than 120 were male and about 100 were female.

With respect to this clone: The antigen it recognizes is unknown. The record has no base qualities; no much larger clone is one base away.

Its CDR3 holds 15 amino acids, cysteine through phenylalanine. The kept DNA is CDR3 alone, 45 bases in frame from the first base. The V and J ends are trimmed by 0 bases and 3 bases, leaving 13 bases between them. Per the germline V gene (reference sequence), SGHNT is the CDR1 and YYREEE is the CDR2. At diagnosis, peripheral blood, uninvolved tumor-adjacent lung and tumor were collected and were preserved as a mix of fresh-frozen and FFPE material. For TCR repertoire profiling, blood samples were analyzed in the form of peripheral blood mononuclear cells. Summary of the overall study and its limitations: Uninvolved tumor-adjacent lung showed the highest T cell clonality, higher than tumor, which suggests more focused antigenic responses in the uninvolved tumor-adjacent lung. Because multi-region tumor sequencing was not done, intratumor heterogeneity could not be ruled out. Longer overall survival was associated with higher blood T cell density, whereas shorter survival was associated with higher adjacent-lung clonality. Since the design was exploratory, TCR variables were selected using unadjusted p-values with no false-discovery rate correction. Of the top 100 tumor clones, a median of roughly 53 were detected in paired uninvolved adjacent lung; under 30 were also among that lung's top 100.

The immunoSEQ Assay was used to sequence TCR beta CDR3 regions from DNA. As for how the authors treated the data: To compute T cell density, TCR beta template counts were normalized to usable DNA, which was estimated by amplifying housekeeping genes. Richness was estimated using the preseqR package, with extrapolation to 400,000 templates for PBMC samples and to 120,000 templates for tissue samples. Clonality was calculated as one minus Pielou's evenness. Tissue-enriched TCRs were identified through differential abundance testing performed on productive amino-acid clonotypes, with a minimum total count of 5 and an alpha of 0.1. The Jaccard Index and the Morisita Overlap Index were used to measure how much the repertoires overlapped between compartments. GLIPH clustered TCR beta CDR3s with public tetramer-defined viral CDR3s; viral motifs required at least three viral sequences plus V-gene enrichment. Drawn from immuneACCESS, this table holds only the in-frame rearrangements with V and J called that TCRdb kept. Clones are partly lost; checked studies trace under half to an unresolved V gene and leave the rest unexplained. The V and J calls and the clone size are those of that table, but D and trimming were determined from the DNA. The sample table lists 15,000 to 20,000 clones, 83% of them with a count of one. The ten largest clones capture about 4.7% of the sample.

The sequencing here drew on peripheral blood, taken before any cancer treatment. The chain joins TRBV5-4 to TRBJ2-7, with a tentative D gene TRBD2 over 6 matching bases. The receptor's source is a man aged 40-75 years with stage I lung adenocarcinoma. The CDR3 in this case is CASSLGASADYEQYF. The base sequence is TGTGCCAGCAGCTTGGGTGCTAGCGCTGACTACGAGCAGTACTTC.